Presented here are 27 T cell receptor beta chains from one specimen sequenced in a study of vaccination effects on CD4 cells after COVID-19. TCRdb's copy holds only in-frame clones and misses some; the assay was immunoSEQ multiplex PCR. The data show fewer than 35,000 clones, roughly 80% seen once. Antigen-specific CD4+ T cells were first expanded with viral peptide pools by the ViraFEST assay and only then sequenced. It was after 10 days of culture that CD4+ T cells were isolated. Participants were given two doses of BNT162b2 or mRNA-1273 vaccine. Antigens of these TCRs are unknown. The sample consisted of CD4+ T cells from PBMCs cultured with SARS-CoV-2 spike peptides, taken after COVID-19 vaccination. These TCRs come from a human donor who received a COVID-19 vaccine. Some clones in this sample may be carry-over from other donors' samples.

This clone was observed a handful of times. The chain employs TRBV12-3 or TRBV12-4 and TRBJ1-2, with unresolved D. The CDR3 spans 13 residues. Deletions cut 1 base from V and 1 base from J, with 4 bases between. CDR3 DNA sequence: TGTGCCAGCAGTTTAGGGGTTAACTATGGCTACACCTTC. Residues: CASSLGVNYGYTF.

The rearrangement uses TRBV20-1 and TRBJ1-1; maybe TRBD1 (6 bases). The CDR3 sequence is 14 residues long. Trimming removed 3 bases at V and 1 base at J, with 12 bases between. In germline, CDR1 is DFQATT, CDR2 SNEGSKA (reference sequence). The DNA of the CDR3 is TGCAGTGCTAGTGGGGGGGCGTCGAACACTGAAGCTTTCTTT. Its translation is CSASGGASNTEAFF.

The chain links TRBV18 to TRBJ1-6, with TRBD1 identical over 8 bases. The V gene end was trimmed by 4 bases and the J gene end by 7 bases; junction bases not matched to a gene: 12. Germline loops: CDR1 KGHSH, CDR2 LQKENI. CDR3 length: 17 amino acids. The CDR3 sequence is CASSQNSGGAVNSPLHF. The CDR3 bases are TGTGCCAGCTCACAAAATTCAGGGGGCGCGGTCAATTCACCCCTCCACTTT.

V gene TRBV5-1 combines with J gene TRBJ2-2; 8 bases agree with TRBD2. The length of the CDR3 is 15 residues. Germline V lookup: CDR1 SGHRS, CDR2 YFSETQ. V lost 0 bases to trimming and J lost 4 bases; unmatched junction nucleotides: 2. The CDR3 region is CASSLVRGGTGELFF. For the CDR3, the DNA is TGCGCCAGCAGCTTGGTCCGGGGGGGCACCGGGGAGCTGTTTTTT.

The CDR3 DNA reads as TGTGCCAGCAGCGATGCGCTCCAGGGGGCGATAGAAAAACTGTTTTTT. Translating it yields CASSDALQGAIEKLFF. The gene calls are TRBV7-2 and TRBJ1-4, with TRBD1 identical over 8 bases. This CDR3 has 16 residues. V shed 5 bases and J 8 bases; nucleotides not matched to a gene: 13. Germline values: CDR1 SGHTA, CDR2 FQGNSA.

Here the CDR3 reads CASSPGVAGGTDTQYF. The CDR3 nucleotides are TGCGCCAGCAGCCCCGGGGTAGCGGGGGGGACAGATACGCAGTATTTT. The rearrangement joins TRBV5-1 to TRBJ2-3; 11 bases align to TRBD2. J was trimmed by 3 bases and V by 4 bases; bases with no gene match: 7. Germline CDR1 reads SGHRS; CDR2 reads YFSETQ. The CDR3 sequence is 16 residues long.

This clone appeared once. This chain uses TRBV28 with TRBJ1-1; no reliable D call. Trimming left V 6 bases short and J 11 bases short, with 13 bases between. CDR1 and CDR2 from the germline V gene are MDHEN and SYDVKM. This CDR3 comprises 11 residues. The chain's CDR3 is CASRSQVLAFF. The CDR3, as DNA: TGTGCCAGCAGATCTCAGGTCTTGGCTTTCTTT.

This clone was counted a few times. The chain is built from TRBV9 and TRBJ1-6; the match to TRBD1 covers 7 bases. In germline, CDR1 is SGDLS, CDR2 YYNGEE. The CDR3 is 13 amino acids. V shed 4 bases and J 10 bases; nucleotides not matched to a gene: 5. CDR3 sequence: CASSTTGESPLHF. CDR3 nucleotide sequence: TGTGCCAGCAGCACAACAGGGGAGTCACCCCTCCACTTT.

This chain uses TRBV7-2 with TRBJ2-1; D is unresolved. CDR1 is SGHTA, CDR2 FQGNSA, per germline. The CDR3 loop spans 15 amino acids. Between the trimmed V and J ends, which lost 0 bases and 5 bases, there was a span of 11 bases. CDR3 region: CASSLAWGSHNEQFF. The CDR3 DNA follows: TGTGCCAGCAGCTTAGCCTGGGGTAGTCACAATGAGCAGTTCTTC.

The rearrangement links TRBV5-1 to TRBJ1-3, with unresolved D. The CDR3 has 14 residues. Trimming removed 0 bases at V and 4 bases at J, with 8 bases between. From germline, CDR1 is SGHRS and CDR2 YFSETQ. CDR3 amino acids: CASSLDPAGNTIYF. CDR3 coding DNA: TGCGCCAGCAGCTTGGATCCAGCAGGAAACACCATATATTTT.

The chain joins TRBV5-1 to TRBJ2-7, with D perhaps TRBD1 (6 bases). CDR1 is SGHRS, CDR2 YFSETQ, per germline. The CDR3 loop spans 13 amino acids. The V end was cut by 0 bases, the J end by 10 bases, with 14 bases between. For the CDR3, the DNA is TGCGCCAGCAGCTTGGCCGGCTCAGGGGACCAGTACGTC. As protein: CASSLAGSGDQYV.

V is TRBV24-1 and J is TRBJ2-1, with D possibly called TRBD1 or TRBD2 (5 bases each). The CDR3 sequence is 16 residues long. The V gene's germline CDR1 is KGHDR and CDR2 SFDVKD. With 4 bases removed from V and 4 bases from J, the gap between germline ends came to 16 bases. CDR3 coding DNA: TGTGCCACCAGTGAATACCGGGACCCTTTGTACAATGAGCAGTTCTTC. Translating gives CATSEYRDPLYNEQFF.

For the CDR3, the DNA is TGTGCCAGCAGTGAAGGTGTTTCGGCGGGGGGGGTGTACGAGCAGTACGTC. Its translation is CASSEGVSAGGVYEQYV. This chain joins TRBV2 and TRBJ2-7, with 9 bases lining up with TRBD2. The germline gives CDR1 SNHLY, CDR2 FYNNEI. CDR3 length: 17 residues. V shed 1 base, J shed 4 bases, and the junction held 11 bases outside the gene matches.

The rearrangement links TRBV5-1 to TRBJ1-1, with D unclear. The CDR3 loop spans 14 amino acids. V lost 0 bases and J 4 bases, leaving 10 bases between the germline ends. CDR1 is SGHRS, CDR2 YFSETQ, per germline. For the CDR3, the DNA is TGCGCCAGCAGCTTGGAGGCCGCGAGCACTGAAGCTTTCTTT. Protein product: CASSLEAASTEAFF.

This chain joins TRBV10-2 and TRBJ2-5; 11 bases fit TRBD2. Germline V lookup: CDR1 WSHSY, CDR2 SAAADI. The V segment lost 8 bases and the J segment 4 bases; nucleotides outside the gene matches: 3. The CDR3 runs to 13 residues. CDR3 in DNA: TGCGCCAGCCAGGGGACTAGCGGAGAGACCCAGTACTTC. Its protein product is CASQGTSGETQYF.

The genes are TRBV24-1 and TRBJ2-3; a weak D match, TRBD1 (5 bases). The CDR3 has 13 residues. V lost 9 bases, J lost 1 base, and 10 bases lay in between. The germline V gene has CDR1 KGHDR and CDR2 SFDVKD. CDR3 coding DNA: TGTGCCACCGGCAGGGATCGCACAGATACGCAGTATTTT. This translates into CATGRDRTDTQYF.

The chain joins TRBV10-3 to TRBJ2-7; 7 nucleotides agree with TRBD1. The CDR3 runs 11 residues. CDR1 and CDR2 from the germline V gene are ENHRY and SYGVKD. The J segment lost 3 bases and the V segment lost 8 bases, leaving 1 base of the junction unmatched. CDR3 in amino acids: CAISGGYEQYV. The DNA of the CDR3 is TGTGCCATCTCAGGGGGCTACGAGCAGTACGTC.

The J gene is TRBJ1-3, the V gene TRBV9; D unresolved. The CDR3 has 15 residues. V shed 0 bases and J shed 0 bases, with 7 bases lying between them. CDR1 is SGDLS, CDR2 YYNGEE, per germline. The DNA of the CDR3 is TGTGCCAGCAGCGTAGATGGCCTCTCTGGAAACACCATATATTTT. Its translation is CASSVDGLSGNTIYF.

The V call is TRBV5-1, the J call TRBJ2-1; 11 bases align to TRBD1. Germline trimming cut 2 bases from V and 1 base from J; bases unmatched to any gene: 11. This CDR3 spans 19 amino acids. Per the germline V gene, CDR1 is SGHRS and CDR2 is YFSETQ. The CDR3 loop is CASSFGPRDRGGSYNEQFF. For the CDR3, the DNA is TGCGCCAGCAGCTTCGGACCGCGGGACAGGGGGGGTTCCTACAATGAGCAGTTCTTC.

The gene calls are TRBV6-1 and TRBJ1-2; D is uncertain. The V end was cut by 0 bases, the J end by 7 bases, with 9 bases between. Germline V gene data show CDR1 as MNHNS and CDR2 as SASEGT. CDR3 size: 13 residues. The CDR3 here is CASSEAPGLGYTF. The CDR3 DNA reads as TGTGCCAGCAGTGAAGCGCCAGGTCTTGGCTACACCTTC.

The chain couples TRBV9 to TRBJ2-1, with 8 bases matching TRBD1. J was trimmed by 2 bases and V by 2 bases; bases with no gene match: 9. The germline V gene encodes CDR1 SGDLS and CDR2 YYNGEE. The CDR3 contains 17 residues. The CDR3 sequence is CASSVGNSDRAYNEQFF. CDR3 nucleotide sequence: TGTGCCAGCAGCGTCGGCAACTCGGACAGGGCCTACAATGAGCAGTTCTTC.

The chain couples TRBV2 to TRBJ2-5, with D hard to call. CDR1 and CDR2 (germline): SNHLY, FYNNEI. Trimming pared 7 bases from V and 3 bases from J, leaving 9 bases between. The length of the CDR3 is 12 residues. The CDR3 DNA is TGTGCCAGCACCCGGACGGAAGAGACCCAGTACTTC. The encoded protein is CASTRTEETQYF.

The CDR3: CASSQEAGWGELFF. The CDR3 region has the DNA TGCGCCAGCAGCCAAGAGGCGGGCTGGGGGGAGCTGTTTTTT. The gene calls are TRBV4-3 and TRBJ2-2, with a tentative D call TRBD2 (5 bases). Germline CDR1 reads LGHNA; CDR2 reads YSLEER. The CDR3 contains 14 residues. The V and J ends lost 0 bases and 8 bases respectively, with 10 bases between them.

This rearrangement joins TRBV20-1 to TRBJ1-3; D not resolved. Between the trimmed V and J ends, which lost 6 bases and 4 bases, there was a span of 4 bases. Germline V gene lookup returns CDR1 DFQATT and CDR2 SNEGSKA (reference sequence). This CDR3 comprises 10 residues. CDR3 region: CSAQGNTIYF. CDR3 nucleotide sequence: TGCAGTGCCCAAGGAAACACCATATATTTT.

The DNA for the CDR3 is TGTGCCAGCAGCGCTGACGTATCTGGAAACACCATATATTTT. Protein product: CASSADVSGNTIYF. The gene calls are TRBV9 and TRBJ1-3; D is ambiguous. CDR3 length: 14 amino acids. Deletions cut 3 bases from V and 1 base from J, with 8 bases between. Germline-derived CDR1 and CDR2 are SGDLS and YYNGEE. The whole variable domain, remainder taken from reference TRBV9 and TRBJ1-3, is DSGVTQTPKHLITATGQRVTLRCSPRSGDLSVYWYQQSLDQGLQFLIQYYNGEERAKGNILERFSAQQFPDLHSELNLSSLELGDSALYFCASSADVSGNTIYFGEGSWLTVV.

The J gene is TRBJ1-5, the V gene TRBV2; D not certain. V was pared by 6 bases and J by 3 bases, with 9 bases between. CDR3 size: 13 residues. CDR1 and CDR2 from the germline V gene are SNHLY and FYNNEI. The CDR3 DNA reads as TGTGCCAGCAGACCTAAAGACAATCAGCCCCAGCATTTT. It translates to CASRPKDNQPQHF.

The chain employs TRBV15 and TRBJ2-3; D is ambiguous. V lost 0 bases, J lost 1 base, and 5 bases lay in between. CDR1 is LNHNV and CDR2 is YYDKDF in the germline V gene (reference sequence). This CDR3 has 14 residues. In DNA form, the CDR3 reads TGTGCCACCAGCAGAGATAGGGGCACAGATACGCAGTATTTT. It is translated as CATSRDRGTDTQYF.